The source of this TCR beta chain is a study of blood T cell repertoires in COVID-19. After removal of 4 bases from V and 6 bases from J, the junction contained 2 bases not matched to a gene. From germline, CDR1 is SGHDN and CDR2 FVKESK. CDR3 length: 15 residues. Only in-frame clones appear in the TCRdb table, and some are missing; sequencing was by immunoSEQ multiplex PCR. The table shows around 230,000 clones, with around four fifths occurring only once. Sequences were obtained from peripheral blood. The chain combines TRBV14 with TRBJ2-2; 13 nucleotides line up with TRBD2. The clonotype was recovered from a woman in her forties or fifties with acute or convalescent COVID-19. Here the CDR3 DNA reads TGTGCCAGCAGCCTTGGACTAGCGGGAGCCGGGGAGCTGTTTTTT. It encodes CASSLGLAGAGELFF.